The 18 T cell receptor beta chains reported below all come from one sample, sequenced in a study of shared clonotypes between healthy human individuals. The repertoire was sequenced with immunoSEQ multiplex PCR; TCRdb's copy has only in-frame clones and lacks some. The sample shows around 1.4 million clones, 98% to 99% of them seen only once. Sequenced: naive CD4+ T cells sorted from blood. Subset: CD45RA+ positively selected. The source is a man aged 25-45 years in good health.

This rearrangement joins TRBV29-1 to TRBJ2-1; D not resolved. The germline V and J ends were trimmed by 5 bases and 5 bases, with 10 bases remaining between them. CDR1 SQVTM and CDR2 ANQGSEA come from the germline V gene. The CDR3 is 12 amino acids. This CDR3 is CSVNPPDNEQFF. The CDR3 DNA reads TGCAGCGTTAACCCCCCCGACAATGAGCAGTTCTTC.

This chain connects TRBV5-8 to TRBJ2-7; no clear D. In germline, CDR1 is SGHTS, CDR2 YDEGEE. With 0 bases removed from V and 3 bases from J, the gap between germline ends came to 10 bases. The CDR3 totals 14 residues. CDR3 sequence reads: CASSLDSLNYEQYF. CDR3 sequence (DNA): TGTGCCAGCAGCTTGGACTCATTAAACTACGAGCAGTACTTC. The full variable domain, with the rest looked up from reference TRBV5-8 and TRBJ2-7, is EAGVTQSPTHLIKTRGQQATLRCSPISGHTSVYWYQQALGLGLQFLLWYDEGEERNRGNFPPRFSGRQFPNYSSELNVNALELEDSALYLCASSLDSLNYEQYFGPGTRLTVT.

The V gene is TRBV5-4, the J gene TRBJ1-2; the match to TRBD1 covers 8 bases. This CDR3 is built from 15 residues. Germline V gives CDR1 SGHNT, CDR2 YYREEE (reference sequence). Unmatched junction bases numbered 8, after V lost 5 bases and J lost 2 bases. The CDR3 nucleotides read TGTGCCAGCAGAAAACCAGGGGGCGCAAACTATGGCTACACCTTC. Protein sequence: CASRKPGGANYGYTF.

V and J are TRBV4-1 and TRBJ2-7; tentatively, D is TRBD1 (5 bases). V was trimmed by 1 base and J by 2 bases, leaving 6 bases between them. The CDR3 consists of 13 residues. Per the germline V gene, CDR1 is MGHRA and CDR2 is YSYEKL. DNA of the CDR3: TGCGCCAGCAGCCAAGGACAGACCTACGAGCAGTACTTC. Protein product: CASSQGQTYEQYF.

V and J are TRBV19 and TRBJ2-7; 12 nucleotides agree with TRBD1. Per the germline V gene, CDR1 is LNHDA and CDR2 is SQIVND (reference sequence). Trimming removed 5 bases from V and 3 bases from J; junction bases left unmatched: 11. CDR3 length: 17 amino acids. The CDR3 loop reads CASSRLGGQGADYEQYF. The CDR3 region has the DNA TGTGCCAGTAGTCGCTTGGGGGGACAGGGGGCGGACTACGAGCAGTACTTC.

The V call is TRBV29-1, the J call TRBJ2-7; the D gene is possibly TRBD1 (5 bases). CDR1 and CDR2 from the germline V gene are SQVTM and ANQGSEA. V lost 4 bases, J lost 2 bases, and 9 bases lay in between. The CDR3 has 12 amino acids. CDR3 amino acids: CSVGWGTYEQYF. The CDR3 DNA sequence: TGCAGCGTTGGATGGGGCACCTACGAGCAGTACTTC.

This chain uses TRBV10-3 with TRBJ1-2; the D gene is possibly TRBD1 (6 bases). The ends were cut back, 2 bases at V and 8 bases at J, with 24 bases in the middle. Germline loops: CDR1 ENHRY, CDR2 SYGVKD. The CDR3 is made up of 17 amino acids. The DNA for the CDR3 is TGTGCCATCAGTGAGAACACAGAGTCCCTAAGACAGGCCGGCTACACCTTC. It codes for CAISENTESLRQAGYTF.

The rearrangement links TRBV18 to TRBJ2-1; 7 nucleotides align to TRBD2. Germline CDR1 and CDR2: KGHSH and LQKENI. The CDR3 totals 14 residues. The V gene end was trimmed by 4 bases and the J gene end by 2 bases; junction bases not matched to a gene: 2. The chain's CDR3 is CASSRREPYNEQFF. The CDR3, as DNA: TGTGCCAGCTCACGGCGGGAGCCCTACAATGAGCAGTTCTTC.

The rearrangement links TRBV21-1 to TRBJ2-7; the table names TRBD2, a call not compared with the DNA. TRBV21-1 is a pseudogene. This CDR3 comprises 14 residues. CDR3 DNA: TGTGCCAGCAGCAGCGGGACTAGGAAGAGCGAGCAGTACTTC. This encodes CASSSGTRKSEQYF.

This chain uses TRBV28 with TRBJ2-7, with TRBD1 matching over 9 bases. Germline V gene lookup returns CDR1 MDHEN and CDR2 SYDVKM. This CDR3 spans 14 amino acids. The junction had 6 bases not matched to a gene; V was cut back by 2 bases and J by 7 bases. The DNA of the CDR3 is TGTGCCAGCAGTTTACGGGACAGGGTTGATGAGCAGTACTTC. Its translation: CASSLRDRVDEQYF.

The rearrangement joins TRBV6-1 to TRBJ2-7; no definite D call. The germline CDR1 and CDR2 sequences are MNHNS and SASEGT. V dropped 7 bases and J dropped 0 bases, with 10 bases sitting between them. The CDR3 spans 13 residues. CDR3: CASTKGNSYEQYF. Here the CDR3 DNA reads TGTGCCAGCACCAAAGGGAACTCCTACGAGCAGTACTTC.

V is TRBV11-2 and J is TRBJ2-7; TRBD2 matches 7 bases. Germline CDR1 is SGHAT and CDR2 is FQNNGV. The CDR3 is 15 residues long. The V gene end was trimmed by 0 bases and the J gene end by 2 bases; junction bases not matched to a gene: 4. The CDR3: CASSLDGGRAYEQYF. The CDR3 nucleotides are TGTGCCAGCAGCTTAGATGGGGGGAGGGCCTACGAGCAGTACTTC.

This chain uses TRBV18 with TRBJ2-5, with D tentatively TRBD1 or TRBD2 (5 bases each). V was clipped by 5 bases and J by 5 bases, with 18 bases between them. The CDR3 contains 15 residues. Germline CDR1 reads KGHSH; CDR2 reads LQKENI. The chain's CDR3 is CASSSSGPRMETQYF. The CDR3 DNA reads as TGTGCCAGCTCATCCTCGGGGCCCAGGATGGAGACCCAGTACTTC.

V gene TRBV6-1 combines with J gene TRBJ2-7; D remains ambiguous. CDR1 is MNHNS, CDR2 SASEGT, per germline. Trimming cost V 8 bases and J 3 bases, with 8 bases left between them. The CDR3 covers 11 residues. The DNA for the CDR3 is TGTGCCAGCGGAAACAACTACGAGCAGTACTTC. Protein sequence: CASGNNYEQYF.

The rearrangement uses TRBV6-5 and TRBJ2-1; D possibly corresponds to TRBD2 (5 bases). Trimming removed 2 bases at V and 7 bases at J, with 12 bases between. The CDR3 contains 14 residues. Per the germline V gene, CDR1 is MNHEY and CDR2 is SVGAGI. CDR3 region: CASSYGGLRNEQFF. CDR3 DNA sequence: TGTGCCAGCAGTTACGGCGGGCTGAGGAATGAGCAGTTCTTC.

Comments on this clone: Other nucleotide sequences in the sample specify the same CDR3. This chain connects TRBV5-4 to TRBJ2-3; the match to TRBD2 covers 7 bases. The CDR3 extends over 13 amino acids. The trim removed 0 bases at V and 6 bases at J, leaving 1 base unmatched. CDR1 is SGHNT and CDR2 is YYREEE in the germline V gene (reference sequence). This CDR3 is CASSLAGGDTQYF. For the CDR3, the DNA is TGTGCCAGCAGCTTGGCCGGGGGGGATACGCAGTATTTT.

This chain uses TRBV11-3 with TRBJ1-5, with a possible D match to TRBD1 (5 bases). CDR1 and CDR2 (germline): SGHNT, YENEEA. The V and J ends lost 0 bases and 0 bases respectively, with 15 bases between them. This CDR3 comprises 18 residues. The CDR3 coding sequence is TGTGCCAGCAGCTTAGAAGTCGGGGGGAGGTATAGCAATCAGCCCCAGCATTTT. Encoded protein: CASSLEVGGRYSNQPQHF. The full variable domain, in which reference TRBV11-3 and TRBJ1-5 provide the parts outside the CDR3, is EAGVVQSPRYKIIEKKQPVAFWCNPISGHNTLYWYLQNLGQGPELLIRYENEEAVDDSQLPKDRFSAERLKGVDSTLKIQPAELGDSAVYLCASSLEVGGRYSNQPQHFGDGTRLSIL.

To note about this clone: The same CDR3 is also encoded by other DNA sequences in this sample. This rearrangement joins TRBV5-1 to TRBJ2-5; no definite D call. The CDR3 length is 13 residues. The germline gives CDR1 SGHRS, CDR2 YFSETQ. V was shortened by 2 bases and J by 4 bases, with 9 bases between the two germline ends. The CDR3 DNA reads as TGCGCCAGCAGCTTTTCTGGATTAGAGACCCAGTACTTC. It translates to CASSFSGLETQYF.